This T cell receptor (beta chain) was recovered during a study of control samples from healthy donors and cancer patients (dated by TCRdb to between 2020 and 2021). The CDR3 has 13 amino acids, counting the end cysteine and phenylalanine. Only the CDR3 region is kept as DNA, spanning 39 bases read in frame from base 1. The germline V gene yields MNHEY for CDR1 and SVGAGI for CDR2. Trimming costs V 9 bases and J 0 bases, and their ends lie 12 bases apart. The protocol used for the library was the immunoSEQ multiplex PCR assay. Here the immuneACCESS table is served through TCRdb, limited to in-frame sequences with V and J called. Missing clones are a known gap in these copies; in checked studies unresolved V genes cover under half, and the rest lacks a known reason. The sample data list around 140,000 clones, and under 95% of these were observed just once. The top ten hold around 14% of the sample.

With respect to this clone: There is no known antigen for this receptor. No clone much larger than this one lies a single base away; base qualities are absent.

The TCR sequence derives from a man aged 35-49 years in good health. This sequence uses TRBV6-5 and TRBJ2-7; the D gene is perhaps TRBD1, on 6 matching bases. Source material: blood. CDR3 sequence: CASHPTGSYEQYF. The DNA sequence is given as TGTGCCAGTCACCCGACAGGCTCCTACGAGCAGTACTTC.